This passage covers 21 T cell receptor beta chains from one sample sequenced in a study of CD8+ T cells in alopecia areata. Pooled cutaneous lymph node cells were sorted using CD4, CD8alpha, NKG2D, NKG2ACE and other markers. RNA extraction and reverse transcription yielded cDNA as sequencing template. Sequencing was performed with immunoSEQ multiplex PCR; in TCRdb, only in-frame clones are kept and a portion is missing. This set yields about 270,000 clones and no singletons; the top ten hold 1.2%. Sequencing was performed on CD4+ T cells sorted from a lymph node. All receptors derive from a C3H/HeJ mouse with alopecia areata. The MHC haplotype of the strain is H2-k.

As to this clone: Gene and germline names: mouse. The read is 4 residues too short to cover the CDR3 end, so that end is filled in from the germline J gene. This chain joins TRBV14 and TRBJ2-7; no definite D call. Between the trimmed V and J ends, which lost 5 bases and 3 bases, there was a span of 9 bases. Germline CDR1 SGHDT, CDR2 FRDEAV. This CDR3 contains 12 residues. CDR3: CASRTQIYEQYF. CDR3 bases read: TGTGCCAGCAGAACTCAAATCTAT.

Regarding this clone: Gene names are the mouse ones. The read stops 4 residues short of the end of the CDR3; the missing end is completed from the germline J gene. In the same sample, other DNA sequences code for this CDR3. The rearrangement links TRBV17 to TRBJ2-5, with TRBD2 identical over 9 bases. V shed 5 bases and J 0 bases; nucleotides not matched to a gene: 3. Germline V gene sequence: CDR1 MNHDT, CDR2 YYDKIL. The CDR3 runs to 15 residues. CDR3 DNA, as far as it was read: TGTGCTAGCAGTCGACTGGGGGATAACCAAGAC. Its protein is CASSRLGDNQD. The entire CDR3 reads CASSRLGDNQDTQYF.

As regards this clone: The gene names given are mouse names. The DNA ends 3 residues before the CDR3 does, and the rest of the CDR3 is filled in from the germline J gene. The gene calls are TRBV3 and TRBJ1-6; 8 positions agree with TRBD1. TRBJ1-6 is an ORF, with its function uncertain. The germline V gene has CDR1 SNHLY and CDR2 FYNGKV (reference sequence). The CDR3 spans 16 residues. Losses at the gene ends were 5 bases for V and 0 bases for J; bases not matched to a gene: 3. The sequenced CDR3 bases are TGTGCCAGCAGCCCGGGACAGGATTCCTATAATTCGCCC. Amino acid sequence: CASSPGQDSYNSP. The full CDR3 protein is CASSPGQDSYNSPLYF.

This clone has more than one count but fewer than ten. Germline and genes here are mouse. The sequence runs out 4 residues before the end of the CDR3; the remainder is reconstructed from the germline J gene. The chain has TRBV13-1 and TRBJ2-2, with TRBD1 matching over 10 bases. Germline V gene data show CDR1 as NSHNY and CDR2 as SYGAGN. V shed 4 bases, J shed 2 bases, and the junction held 2 bases outside the gene matches. CDR3 length: 15 residues. CDR3: CASSKGQGNTGQLYF. Partial CDR3 DNA: TGTGCCAGCAGTAAGGGACAGGGGAACACCGGG.

Details on this clone: The gene names given are mouse names. The CDR3 end lies 4 residues beyond the end of the read and is filled in from the germline J gene. This rearrangement joins TRBV13-2 to TRBJ2-3; tentative D call: TRBD1 (5 bases). The CDR3 loop spans 15 amino acids. The V gene's germline CDR1 is NNHNN and CDR2 SYGAGS (reference sequence). The V gene lost 0 bases and the J gene lost 0 bases, with 8 bases spanning the gap. Incomplete CDR3 DNA: TGTGCCAGCGGTGATGCAGGGTATAGTGCAGAA. Encoded protein: CASGDAGYSAE. The entire CDR3 protein is CASGDAGYSAETLYF.

As regards this clone: Gene and germline names: mouse. With the read ending 4 residues before the CDR3 end, the germline J gene is used to fill in that end. The chain is built from TRBV19 and TRBJ2-3; 9 positions match TRBD1. Germline values: CDR1 FNHDT, CDR2 SITEND (reference sequence). The J segment lost 3 bases and the V segment lost 2 bases, leaving 7 bases of the junction unmatched. The CDR3 runs 16 residues. The CDR3 DNA, read in part, is TGTGCCAGCAGTATCCCGGGACAGGGTGGAGCAGAA. Translating it yields CASSIPGQGGAE. The whole CDR3 reads CASSIPGQGGAETLYF.

This clone came up a few times. Gene names follow the mouse nomenclature. The read terminates 4 residues ahead of where the CDR3 ends, so the germline J gene completes it. J is TRBJ1-1 and V is TRBV19; TRBD1 agrees at 7 bases. Germline CDR1 FNHDT, CDR2 SITEND (reference sequence). J was trimmed by 3 bases and V by 2 bases; bases with no gene match: 1. This CDR3 spans 13 amino acids. CDR3 region: CASSIQGDTEVFF. CDR3 bases read: TGTGCCAGCAGTATTCAGGGGGACACA.

This clone was counted between two and nine times. Mouse gene names and germline throughout. The sequenced fragment ends 3 residues before the CDR3 boundary, so the rest is inferred from the germline J gene. This chain connects TRBV13-2 to TRBJ1-6; no firm D call. TRBJ1-6 is annotated as an ORF whose role is uncertain. Trimming left V 5 bases short and J 5 bases short, with 11 bases between. The CDR3 runs 14 residues. Germline-derived CDR1 and CDR2 are NNHNN and SYGAGS (reference sequence). The CDR3 loop reads CASGTRRDNSPLYF. The sequenced CDR3 bases are TGTGCCAGCGGGACAAGGAGGGATAATTCGCCC.

This clone turned up a few times. Genes here carry mouse names. The missing CDR3 end, 4 residues past where the read stops, is filled in from the germline J gene. V and J are TRBV5 and TRBJ2-5; 7 bases align to TRBD1. After removal of 6 bases from V and 1 base from J, the junction contained 4 bases not matched to a gene. Germline V gene data show CDR1 as LGHNA and CDR2 as YNLKQL (reference sequence). The CDR3 totals 14 residues. The CDR3 DNA, read in part, is TGTGCCAGCAGACCCGGGACAGACCAAGAC. This sequence encodes CASRPGTDQD. The whole CDR3 is CASRPGTDQDTQYF.

A remark on this clone: Genes and germline are mouse. This sample also contains other DNA sequences that code for the same CDR3. The CDR3 is CTCSGTGGGYEQYF. Incomplete CDR3 DNA: TGCACCTGCAGTGGTACTGGGGGGGGATAT. The chain employs TRBV1 and TRBJ2-7; the match to TRBD2 covers 10 bases. The CDR3 end is not reached by the read, which stops 4 residues before it; the germline J gene fills it in. The CDR3 is 14 amino acids. Germline assignment: CDR1 NSQYPW and CDR2 LRSPGD (reference sequence).

This clone was counted between two and nine times. Genes and germline are mouse. The sequence runs out 4 residues before the end of the CDR3; the remainder is reconstructed from the germline J gene. This rearrangement joins TRBV19 to TRBJ2-3; no reliable D call. CDR3 length: 14 amino acids. Between the trimmed V and J ends, which lost 0 bases and 1 base, there was a span of 6 bases. Germline CDR1 and CDR2: FNHDT and SITEND (reference sequence). The sequenced CDR3 bases are TGTGCCAGCAGTATAGGCCTGGGTGCAGAA. Translated: CASSIGLGAE. The full CDR3 is CASSIGLGAETLYF.

This clone was counted a few times. Gene names are mouse gene names. The sequenced fragment ends 4 residues before the CDR3 boundary, so the rest is inferred from the germline J gene. The genes are TRBV31 and TRBJ2-7, with D possibly TRBD2 on 6 matching bases. Germline V gene sequence: CDR1 GKSSPN, CDR2 SITVG. The CDR3 consists of 14 residues. CDR3 bases read: TGTGCCTGGAGTCTAGAGGCTGGGGTTTAT. Its protein is CAWSLEAGVY. The full CDR3 protein is CAWSLEAGVYEQYF.

In its sample, this clone was seen many times. The germline and genes are mouse ones. Read sequence stops 4 residues before the CDR3 end, and the germline J gene provides the missing end. The chain couples TRBV17 to TRBJ2-2; 10 bases line up with TRBD1. V dropped 7 bases and J dropped 1; count of bases not matched to a gene: 6. This CDR3 comprises 16 residues. Germline lookup yields CDR1 MNHDT and CDR2 YYDKIL. CDR3 in amino acids: CASNQGQGENTGQLYF. The sequenced part of the CDR3 DNA is TGTGCTAGCAACCAAGGACAGGGGGAAAACACCGGG.

This clone was seen a few times. Mouse gene names and germline throughout. The observed sequence ends 4 residues before the CDR3 terminus, with the missing tail filled in from the germline J gene. The chain carries TRBV5 and TRBJ2-2, with D possibly matching TRBD1 (6 bases). Looked up from germline, CDR1 is LGHNA and CDR2 is YNLKQL (reference sequence). This CDR3 has 15 residues. V gave up 4 bases and J gave up 1 base, with 10 bases separating them. CDR3 residues: CASSLYRENTGQLYF. CDR3 bases read: TGTGCCAGCAGCCTCTACAGGGAAAACACCGGG.

This clone was seen repeatedly, ten times or more. Gene names denote mouse genes. Sequencing ends 4 residues short of the CDR3 end; the germline J gene provides the rest. The same CDR3 also results from other DNA sequences found in this sample. This sequence joins TRBV1 and TRBJ2-7, with TRBD1 matching over 9 bases. Germline CDR1 reads NSQYPW; CDR2 reads LRSPGD (reference sequence). The CDR3 contains 15 residues. The trim removed 0 bases at V and 3 bases at J, leaving 3 bases unmatched. The chain's CDR3 is CTCSADRGQGYEQYF. CDR3 bases read: TGCACCTGCAGTGCAGATCGGGGACAGGGCTAT.

This clone was observed a few times. The gene names given are mouse names. Coverage ceases 3 residues before the CDR3 finishes, and the germline J gene fills in the end. This rearrangement joins TRBV19 to TRBJ1-6; tentative D call: TRBD1 (6 bases). TRBJ1-6 is an open reading frame whose function is uncertain. With 1 base removed from V and 4 bases from J, the gap between germline ends came to 9 bases. The CDR3 runs to 15 residues. The V gene's germline CDR1 is FNHDT and CDR2 SITEND (reference sequence). CDR3 loop: CASSITGRYNSPLYF. The covered CDR3 bases are TGTGCCAGCAGTATAACAGGGAGGTATAATTCGCCC.

This clone came up a few times. Each gene name is a mouse one. The read falls 4 residues short of the CDR3 end, and the missing part is taken from the germline J gene. Other DNA sequences in this sample translate to the same CDR3. V gene TRBV5 combines with J gene TRBJ2-2, with TRBD2 identical over 12 bases. CDR3 size: 16 residues. Germline V gives CDR1 LGHNA, CDR2 YNLKQL (reference sequence). J gave up 2 bases and V 4 bases, and 2 bases lay outside the gene matches. The CDR3 loop reads CASSPDWGGNTGQLYF. The CDR3 DNA, read in part, is TGTGCCAGCAGCCCGGACTGGGGGGGGAACACCGGG.

To note about this clone: Mouse names are used for the genes. From the germline J gene comes the end of the CDR3, since the read stops 4 residues before it. The chain couples TRBV5 to TRBJ2-4; D perhaps matches TRBD1 (6 bases). Trimming took 3 bases from V and 0 from J, leaving 10 bases between them. The CDR3 extends over 15 amino acids. Germline V gene data show CDR1 as LGHNA and CDR2 as YNLKQL (reference sequence). CDR3 sequence: CASSQAQGSQNTLYF. The CDR3 bases that were read are TGTGCCAGCAGCCAGGCTCAGGGGAGTCAAAAC.

Points on this clone: A much larger clone lies a single base off, so this may be a read error. Gene names are mouse gene names. From the germline J gene comes the end of the CDR3, since the read stops 4 residues before it. Other DNA sequences in the sample encode the same CDR3. The chain employs TRBV19 and TRBJ2-3; 9 bases agree with TRBD1. V lost 4 bases and J lost 0; bases outside the gene matches: 3. Germline V gene sequence: CDR1 FNHDT, CDR2 SITEND (reference sequence). CDR3 length: 15 amino acids. CDR3 loop: CASSPQGASAETLYF. CDR3 DNA (partial): TGTGCCAGCAGTCCACAGGGGGCTAGTGCAGAA.

In this sample, this clone turned up a few times. Gene labels here are mouse ones. The DNA ends 4 residues before the CDR3 does, and the rest of the CDR3 is filled in from the germline J gene. The V call is TRBV13-1, the J call TRBJ2-1; TRBD1 aligns across 11 bases. The CDR3 covers 16 residues. V lost 3 bases and J lost 5; bases outside the gene matches: 7. In germline, CDR1 is NSHNY, CDR2 SYGAGN. Here the CDR3 reads CASSVSRDRGDAEQFF. The CDR3 DNA, read in part, is TGTGCCAGCAGTGTCTCCCGGGACAGGGGGGATGCT.

This clone has only a few counts. The gene names given are mouse names. The read ends 4 residues shy of where the CDR3 ends; the end is completed using the germline J gene. The gene calls are TRBV19 and TRBJ2-3; TRBD2 matches 9 bases. Germline V lookup: CDR1 FNHDT, CDR2 SITEND (reference sequence). The CDR3 spans 14 residues. With V trimmed by 5 bases and J by 1 base, 2 bases remained unmatched. The chain's CDR3 is CASSDWGRAETLYF. The covered CDR3 bases are TGTGCCAGCAGCGACTGGGGGCGTGCAGAA. Using reference TRBV19 and TRBJ2-3 for the parts outside the CDR3, the full variable domain is GGIITQTPKFLIGQEGQKLTLKCQQNFNHDTMYWYRQDSGKGLRLIYYSITENDLQKGDLSEGYDASREKKSSFSLTVTSAQKNEMAVFLCASSDWGRAETLYFGSGTRLTVL.